This TCR beta chain stems from a study of blood T cell repertoires in COVID-19. The assay was immunoSEQ multiplex PCR, and TCRdb's table has in-frame clones only and misses some. The profile shows approximately 90,000 clones, approximately 85% of them singletons. Looked up from germline, CDR1 is LNHDA and CDR2 is SQIVND (reference sequence). Between the trimmed V and J ends, which lost 5 bases and 7 bases, there was a span of 21 bases. The CDR3 covers 16 residues. Specimen: peripheral blood. The receptor's source is a human donor in a cohort sampled during active COVID-19. This sequence joins TRBV19 and TRBJ1-3, with D possibly matching TRBD1 (6 bases). The CDR3 loop reads CASSPAMGRGINTIYF. The CDR3 DNA is TGTGCCAGTAGTCCCGCGATGGGTAGGGGGATTAACACCATATATTTT.